The 18 T cell receptor beta chains in this list originate from one sample, sequenced in a study of T cell changes during pregnancy in multiple sclerosis. Method: immunoSEQ multiplex PCR; TCRdb's copy keeps in-frame clones and lacks some. This table holds around 100,000 clones, about 91% found once. The sample was peripheral blood, taken in the second trimester of pregnancy. The receptor source for this set is a female donor with multiple sclerosis, enrolled in a pregnancy study.

The chain employs TRBV7-8 and TRBJ2-1; 8 nucleotides match TRBD1. CDR3 length equals 15 residues. The germline gives CDR1 SGHVS, CDR2 FQNEAQ. V lost 3 bases, J lost 4 bases, and 5 bases stayed unmatched. This chain's CDR3 is CASSFRQGPYNEQFF. In DNA form, the CDR3 reads TGTGCCAGCAGCTTCAGACAGGGGCCATACAATGAGCAGTTCTTC.

The rearrangement links TRBV5-1 to TRBJ2-7; possibly TRBD2 for D (6 bases). This CDR3 contains 14 residues. CDR1 SGHRS and CDR2 YFSETQ come from the germline V gene. Trimming took off 4 bases at V and 3 bases at J, with 14 bases between the two ends. The CDR3 here is CASSPPGSFYEQYF. CDR3 sequence (DNA): TGCGCCAGCAGCCCCCCCGGGAGCTTCTACGAGCAGTACTTC.

In this sample, this clone turned up once. The chain combines TRBV7-3 with TRBJ2-1; 7 bases are a match to TRBD2. Per germline, CDR1 SGHTA and CDR2 FQGTGA. With V trimmed by 1 base and J by 7 bases, 7 bases remained unmatched. The CDR3 loop spans 15 amino acids. The DNA for the CDR3 is TGTGCCAGCAGCTTAAGGCCTGCCGGGGGGAATGAGCAGTTCTTC. Its protein is CASSLRPAGGNEQFF.

The chain links TRBV28 to TRBJ1-5; D gene uncertain. The CDR3 length is 15 residues. Per germline, CDR1 MDHEN and CDR2 SYDVKM. V was shortened by 2 bases and J by 5 bases, with 13 bases between the two germline ends. CDR3 nucleotide sequence: TGTGCCAGCAGTTTAGGAGCAGACGGGTATCAGCCCCAGCATTTT. This encodes CASSLGADGYQPQHF.

The chain uses TRBV4-2 and TRBJ1-4; 8 bases agree with TRBD1. Germline CDR1 and CDR2: LGHNA and YNFKEQ. The CDR3 extends over 19 amino acids. With 1 base clipped from V and 2 bases from J, the junction kept 12 bases outside the gene matches. CDR3 coding DNA: TGTGCCAGCAGCCAAGCCGGGACAGGAGACAGGTGGACTAATGAAAAACTGTTTTTT. Translating it yields CASSQAGTGDRWTNEKLFF.

This chain connects TRBV2 to TRBJ1-1; D remains ambiguous. The CDR3 is made up of 14 amino acids. Germline-derived CDR1 and CDR2 are SNHLY and FYNNEI. Trimming left V 4 bases short and J 6 bases short, with 15 bases between. In DNA, the CDR3 is TGTGCCAGCAGTGCCGCGGCCATAAACCCTGAAGCTTTCTTT. Its translation is CASSAAAINPEAFF.

The chain links TRBV28 to TRBJ1-2, with unresolved D. V lost 2 bases and J lost 4, with 5 bases in between. The germline CDR1 and CDR2 sequences are MDHEN and SYDVKM. The CDR3 runs to 12 residues. CDR3 coding DNA: TGTGCCAGCAGTTTACAGGCCTATGGCTACACCTTC. It is translated as CASSLQAYGYTF.

The V and J genes are TRBV30 and TRBJ1-2; no clear D gene. The germline V gene has CDR1 GTSNPN and CDR2 SVGIG (reference sequence). This CDR3 has 9 amino acids. V was pared by 6 bases and J by 12 bases, with 11 bases between. The CDR3 reads CACTPGNTF. In nucleotides, the CDR3 is TGTGCCTGTACCCCGGGGAACACCTTC.

The rearrangement uses TRBV7-8 and TRBJ2-5, with D tentatively TRBD2 (6 bases). Per the germline V gene, CDR1 is SGHVS and CDR2 is FQNEAQ. V lost 7 bases and J lost 5, with 20 bases in between. This CDR3 is built from 15 residues. CDR3 nucleotide sequence: TGTGCCAGCATACCCGGAGGGCCGAGATGGGAGACCCAGTACTTC. Translation gives CASIPGGPRWETQYF.

CDR3 coding DNA: TGTGCCAGCAGCCTCGACCCAGGGGCTGGGAATGAGCAGTTCTTC. This translates into CASSLDPGAGNEQFF. The J gene is TRBJ2-1, the V gene TRBV5-6, with D possibly TRBD1 on 6 matching bases. Per the germline V gene, CDR1 is SGHDT and CDR2 is YYEEEE. The CDR3 is 15 amino acids. The ends were cut back, 4 bases at V and 7 bases at J, with 18 bases in the middle.

The rearrangement uses TRBV4-2 and TRBJ1-5, with 7 positions matching TRBD1. V trimming: 0 bases; J trimming: 6 bases; junction bases outside the gene matches: 8. The CDR3 covers 16 residues. The V gene's germline CDR1 is LGHNA and CDR2 YNFKEQ. Here the CDR3 reads CASSQEARGPGQPQHF. The CDR3 bases are TGTGCCAGCAGCCAAGAAGCAAGGGGGCCAGGTCAGCCCCAGCATTTT.

This chain links TRBV29-1 with TRBJ2-7; a weak D match, TRBD2 (6 bases). Trimming shortened V by 6 bases and J by 0 bases, and 12 bases separated the two germline ends. Per the germline V gene, CDR1 is SQVTM and CDR2 is ANQGSEA. This CDR3 region has 13 residues. The CDR3 protein is CSVLRDSSYEQYF. DNA of the CDR3: TGCAGCGTCTTACGGGACTCCTCCTACGAGCAGTACTTC.

In DNA form, the CDR3 reads TGTGCCAGCAGACAAGACAGCATCAATCAGCCCCAGCATTTT. It is translated as CASRQDSINQPQHF. The gene calls are TRBV2 and TRBJ1-5; D is possibly TRBD1 (5 bases). Trimming pared 6 bases from V and 3 bases from J, leaving 12 bases between. The V gene's germline CDR1 is SNHLY and CDR2 FYNNEI. This CDR3 contains 14 residues.

The V call is TRBV15, the J call TRBJ2-5, with D hard to call. Per the germline V gene, CDR1 is LNHNV and CDR2 is YYDKDF (reference sequence). Trimming took off 3 bases at V and 0 bases at J, with 17 bases between the two ends. The CDR3 has 17 residues. The CDR3 loop reads CATSSGSTSPYQETQYF. The CDR3 coding sequence is TGTGCCACCAGCAGCGGGTCTACCTCCCCCTACCAAGAGACCCAGTACTTC.

This sequence joins TRBV27 and TRBJ1-5; D might be TRBD1 (5 bases). V dropped 5 bases and J dropped 8 bases, with 10 bases sitting between them. This CDR3 comprises 12 residues. The germline V gene encodes CDR1 MNHEY and CDR2 SMNVEV (reference sequence). CDR3 in amino acids: CASSTLGEPQHF. Written as DNA, the CDR3 is TGTGCCAGCAGTACCCTAGGGGAGCCCCAGCATTTT.

The rearrangement uses TRBV19 and TRBJ1-2; 7 nucleotides match TRBD1. The CDR3 has 15 residues. V shed 4 bases and J 3 bases; nucleotides not matched to a gene: 8. Germline V gene lookup returns CDR1 LNHDA and CDR2 SQIVND (reference sequence). CDR3 region: CASSKDRVWHYGYTF. CDR3 sequence (DNA): TGTGCCAGTAGTAAAGACAGGGTCTGGCACTATGGCTACACCTTC.

The chain links TRBV7-2 to TRBJ2-3, with D perhaps matching TRBD2 (5 bases). V was trimmed by 2 bases and J by 0 bases, leaving 15 bases between them. CDR1 and CDR2 from the germline V gene are SGHTA and FQGNSA. This CDR3 has 17 residues. CDR3 protein: CASSLPSGTASTDTQYF. The DNA for the CDR3 is TGTGCCAGCAGCTTACCTTCGGGAACCGCCAGCACAGATACGCAGTATTTT.

The rearrangement uses TRBV28 and TRBJ1-1, with a possible D match to TRBD1 (6 bases). CDR3 length: 16 residues. Germline-derived CDR1 and CDR2 are MDHEN and SYDVKM. Trimming cost V 3 bases and J 1 base, with 15 bases left between them. CDR3 in DNA: TGTGCCAGCAGTTTTGTACAGGGTTTATCGAACACTGAAGCTTTCTTT. As protein: CASSFVQGLSNTEAFF.